A selection of T cell receptor beta chains follows, all from one sample in a study of molecular identifiers for immune sequencing clone quantification. TCRdb re-called the PCR reads with MiXCR, one entry per CDR3 protein. The data hold about 63,000 distinct CDR3 sequences, with 15% to 20% observed a single time. The material sequenced was naive CD8+ T cells from blood, with Jurkat cell RNA spiked in. These receptors were obtained from a human donor in good health. Some libraries in this study had Jurkat cell RNA spiked in. CDR3s include the opening cysteine and the closing phenylalanine or tryptophan.

TRBJ2-2 | TRBV4-1 | CASSPSGLAGPGAGELFF
TRBJ2-1 | TRBV11-1 | CASSRAGDYNEQFF
TRBJ2-3 | TRBV28 | CASSLIRRRWGTDTQYF
TRBJ2-1 | TRBV13 | CASSSGLVSYNEQFF
TRBJ2-7 | TRBV27 | CASSLLGQVAYEQYF
TRBJ2-5 | TRBV25-1 | CASSTLGDGETQYF
TRBJ2-5 | TRBV4-3 | CASSQVAAPVKVRETQYF
TRBJ2-7 | TRBV5-6 | CASSFGQGGYEQYF
TRBJ2-7 | TRBV20-1 | CSASEGISYEQYF
TRBJ2-1 | TRBV12-3/TRBV12-4 | CASSLDTFNEQFF
TRBJ2-3 | TRBV18 | CASSPRAWPDTQYF
TRBJ1-5 | TRBV27 | CASSLFGAGGQPQHF
TRBJ1-4 | TRBV28 | CATLGTVNEKLFF
TRBJ1-4 | TRBV6-5 | CASRDHREATNEKLFF
TRBJ2-2 | TRBV4-1 | CASSQVATSLTGELFF
TRBJ2-7 | TRBV20-1 | CSARTSDTYEQYF
TRBJ2-7 | TRBV14 | CASSQSGTSYEQYF
TRBJ2-7 | TRBV25-1 | CASSVEEVDYEQYF
TRBJ2-7 | TRBV28 | CAGSFSGSADEQYF
TRBJ2-7 | TRBV15 | CATSATGGLYEQYF
TRBJ2-1 | TRBV27 | CASSRGGYNEQFF
TRBJ2-2 | TRBV12-3/TRBV12-4 | CASSDLGVHRELFF
TRBJ1-2 | TRBV27 | CASSLYPNYGYTF
TRBJ1-5 | TRBV19 | CASGIGTLLPTNQPQHF
TRBJ2-5 | TRBV3-1 | CASSLDRADGETQYF
TRBJ2-3 | TRBV3-1 | CASSQEGTPSDTQYF
TRBJ2-2 | TRBV28 | CASSTGVNTNTGEPFF
TRBJ2-3 | TRBV11-3 | CASSPLAVLKGPDTQYF
TRBJ1-4 | TRBV25-1 | CASRATETATNEKLFF
TRBJ2-1 | TRBV29-1 | CSVELLREGSYNEQFF
TRBJ1-2 | TRBV27 | CASSLQIPADGYTF
TRBJ2-7 | TRBV2 | CASSEAKQYF
TRBJ2-1 | TRBV12-3/TRBV12-4 | CASSLVLAGGPGPYNEQFF
TRBJ2-3 | TRBV30 | CAWSQLSGSYDTQYF
TRBJ2-7 | TRBV10-3 | CAISEDRGPYEQYF
TRBJ2-7 | TRBV20-1 | CSARASSPGLSYEQYF
TRBJ1-3 | TRBV4-1 | CASSQDGQGIRLTSGNTIYF
TRBJ2-5 | TRBV12-5 | CASGSSGSQETQYF
TRBJ1-5 | TRBV9 | CASSVEGAHQPQHF
TRBJ2-4 | TRBV27 | CASSSKAKNIQYF
TRBJ1-5 | TRBV5-1 | CASSLSGRGSNQPQHF
TRBJ2-2 | TRBV15 | CATSRDLLITGELFF
TRBJ2-3 | TRBV7-9 | CASSLSSGTDTQYF
TRBJ2-7 | TRBV28 | CASSFGENPYEQYF
TRBJ2-1 | TRBV19 | CASSIYFSGLGEQLF
TRBJ2-1 | TRBV28 | CASSYGPTAREGLAYNEQFF
TRBJ2-3 | TRBV7-9 | CASSQVTGLSTDTQYF
TRBJ2-7 | TRBV18 | CASSNPGHHYEQYF
TRBJ2-7 | TRBV6-2/TRBV6-3 | CATGTDIYEQYF
TRBJ2-7 | TRBV4-1 | CASSQVENTVYEQYF
TRBJ2-1 | TRBV6-2/TRBV6-3 | CASVGGNEQFF
TRBJ2-4 | TRBV27 | CASRNRGSGKNIQYF
TRBJ1-1 | TRBV7-6 | CASSTGRGRINTEAFF
TRBJ2-1 | TRBV4-1 | CASSHGGREFF
TRBJ1-5 | TRBV27 | CASRGQPQHF
TRBJ1-1 | TRBV27 | CASGGTGATEAFF
TRBJ1-1 | TRBV6-2/TRBV6-3 | CASNTDSGTQNTEAFF